The present entry profiles one T cell receptor beta chain with its context. This entry is derived from a study of cytomegalovirus exposure and HLA in healthy donors. Looking at the study overall: Inside one of the first data releases sat about 85 million unique TCRs taken from HLA-typed donors.

The germline CDR1 and CDR2 sequences are SGHTA and FQGNSA. This CDR3 comprises 16 residues. V lost 2 bases and J lost 5, with 18 bases in between. PCR amplification relied on 60 Vbeta primers (plus 13 Jbeta primers). Method: immunoSEQ multiplex PCR; TCRdb's copy keeps in-frame clones and lacks some. Of 100,000 or so clones listed, 75% are singletons. Sequenced input: PBMCs. This TCR came from a man in his forties or fifties in good health and CMV-seronegative. The chain recombines TRBV7-2 with TRBJ2-5, with D possibly matching TRBD2 (7 bases). The CDR3 here is CASSLFVTGGRETQYF. CDR3 sequence (DNA): TGTGCCAGCAGCTTATTTGTTACGGGGGGCCGGGAGACCCAGTACTTC.